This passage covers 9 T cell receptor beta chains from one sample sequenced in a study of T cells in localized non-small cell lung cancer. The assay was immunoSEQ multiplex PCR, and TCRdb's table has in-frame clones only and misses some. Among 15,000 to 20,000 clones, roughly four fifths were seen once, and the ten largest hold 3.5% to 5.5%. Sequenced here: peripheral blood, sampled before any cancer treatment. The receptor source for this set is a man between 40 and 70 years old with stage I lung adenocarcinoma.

Here the CDR3 DNA reads TGTGCCAGCAGCGGGACCGGGGAAAACTATGGCTACACCTTC. It specifies CASSGTGENYGYTF. This rearrangement joins TRBV7-6 to TRBJ1-2; the D gene is possibly TRBD1 (5 bases). The germline V gene has CDR1 SGHVS and CDR2 FNYEAQ. Trimming removed 5 bases at V and 2 bases at J, with 12 bases between. The CDR3 runs 14 residues.

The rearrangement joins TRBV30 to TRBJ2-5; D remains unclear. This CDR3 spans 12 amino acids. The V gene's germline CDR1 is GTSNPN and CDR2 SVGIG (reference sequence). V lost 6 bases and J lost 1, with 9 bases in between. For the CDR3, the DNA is TGTGCCTGTCGGCCCTCCCAAGAGACCCAGTACTTC. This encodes CACRPSQETQYF.

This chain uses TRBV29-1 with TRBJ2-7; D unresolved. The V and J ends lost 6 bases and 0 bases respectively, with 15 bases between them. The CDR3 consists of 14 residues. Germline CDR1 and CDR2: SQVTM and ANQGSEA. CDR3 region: CSVSGHLSSYEQYF. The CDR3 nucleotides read TGCAGCGTCTCGGGCCACCTTAGCTCCTACGAGCAGTACTTC.

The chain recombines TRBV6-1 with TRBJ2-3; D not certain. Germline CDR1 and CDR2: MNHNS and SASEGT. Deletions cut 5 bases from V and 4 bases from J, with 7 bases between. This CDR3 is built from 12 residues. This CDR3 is CASSLIPDTQYF. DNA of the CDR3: TGTGCCAGCAGTTTAATTCCAGATACGCAGTATTTT.

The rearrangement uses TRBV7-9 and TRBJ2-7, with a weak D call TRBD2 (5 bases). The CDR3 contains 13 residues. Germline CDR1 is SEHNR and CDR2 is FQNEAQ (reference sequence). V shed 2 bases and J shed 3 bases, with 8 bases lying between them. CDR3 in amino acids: CASSLSGGYEQYF. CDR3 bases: TGTGCCAGCAGCTTATCTGGAGGCTACGAGCAGTACTTC.

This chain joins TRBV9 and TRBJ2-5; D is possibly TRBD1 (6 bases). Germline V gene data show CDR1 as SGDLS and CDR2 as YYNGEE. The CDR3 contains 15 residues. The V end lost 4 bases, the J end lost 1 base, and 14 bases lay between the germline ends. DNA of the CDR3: TGTGCCAGCAGCACTGTACAGGGCGGCCAAGAGACCCAGTACTTC. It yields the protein CASSTVQGGQETQYF.

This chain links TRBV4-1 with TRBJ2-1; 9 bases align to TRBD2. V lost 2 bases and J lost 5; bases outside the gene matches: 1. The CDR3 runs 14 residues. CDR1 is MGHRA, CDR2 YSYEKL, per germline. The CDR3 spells CASSQWTSDNEQFF. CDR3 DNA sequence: TGCGCCAGCAGCCAATGGACTAGCGACAATGAGCAGTTCTTC.

CDR3 DNA sequence: TGTGCCACCAGCAGAGATTTGAACTCCTACACAGATACGCAGTATTTT. Its protein product is CATSRDLNSYTDTQYF. The genes are TRBV15 and TRBJ2-3; no definite D call. CDR1 is LNHNV, CDR2 YYDKDF, per germline (reference sequence). Between the trimmed V and J ends, which lost 0 bases and 2 bases, there was a span of 12 bases. This CDR3 spans 16 amino acids.

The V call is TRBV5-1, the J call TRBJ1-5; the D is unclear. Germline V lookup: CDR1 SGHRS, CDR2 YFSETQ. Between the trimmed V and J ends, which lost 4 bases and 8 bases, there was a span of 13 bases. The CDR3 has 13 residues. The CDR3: CASSPAGREPQHF. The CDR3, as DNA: TGCGCCAGCAGCCCAGCCGGGAGGGAGCCCCAGCATTTT. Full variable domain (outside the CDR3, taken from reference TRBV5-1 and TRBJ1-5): KAGVTQTPRYLIKTRGQQVTLSCSPISGHRSVSWYQQTPGQGLQFLFEYFSETQRNKGNFPGRFSGRQFSNSRSEMNVSTLELGDSALYLCASSPAGREPQHFGDGTRLSIL.